This T cell receptor (beta chain) was found in a study of T cell clonotyping in hematopoietic cell transplantation. On this clone: What it recognizes is unknown.

Study findings and constraints: CD4 and CD8 repertoire contributions could not be separated without sorting. After transplant, recipient diversity fell while pathologically expanded clonotypes grew through day 180.

Libraries were prepared by immunoSEQ multiplex PCR; TCRdb keeps only in-frame clonotypes and omits some of them. The data show about 15,000 clones, over 75% seen once. The ends were cut back, 4 bases at V and 1 base at J, with 16 bases in the middle. The CDR3 spans 16 residues. Samples: about 28 days before transplant, then days 30, 100 and 180 after. The sequence was obtained from a male patient between 55 and 70 years old who had an allogeneic stem cell transplant from a related donor, so the T cells may come from the graft donor. Some clones in this sample may be carry-over from other donors' samples. The rearrangement links TRBV23-1 to TRBJ1-1; D is unresolved. TRBV23-1 is marked as an open reading frame, function uncertain. The sequenced sample was PBMCs, obtained 100 days after allogeneic stem cell transplant. The CDR3 DNA sequence: TGCGCCAGCAGTCCTCGTGGAAGGGCCAGGAACACTGAAGCTTTCTTT. Its protein product is CASSPRGRARNTEAFF.